A single sample gave rise to the 14 T cell receptor beta chains below, sequenced in a study of blood T cells in healthy people across ages. The second PCR ran roughly 6 to 12 cycles with a sample-barcoded 5' primer and J-beta primers. Each CDR3 protein gets one entry after TCRdb re-called the 5' RACE reads with MiXCR. The table lists some 730,000 distinct CDR3 sequences, about 24% of them singletons, with about 20% in the top ten. Sequences were obtained from blood. Every receptor here comes from a man in his 70s in good health.

This clonotype was counted only a few times. V usage is TRBV29-1 and J usage is TRBJ2-1, with 10 nucleotides matching TRBD1. Looked up from germline, CDR1 is SQVTM and CDR2 is ANQGSEA. V was pared by 4 bases and J by 4 bases, with 4 bases of the junction left unmatched. The CDR3 contains 14 residues. The CDR3 DNA is TGCAGCGTTGGTGACAGGGGGCCTTACAATGAGCAGTTCTTC. It yields the protein CSVGDRGPYNEQFF.

This clonotype showed up just a few times. This chain joins TRBV20-1 and TRBJ1-6, with 8 bases fitting TRBD1. The CDR3 consists of 14 residues. Germline CDR1 and CDR2: DFQATT and SNEGSKA (reference sequence). Trimming at V came to 6 bases and at J to 7 bases, leaving 8 bases not matched to a gene. The CDR3 loop is CSAARTGGNSPLHF. In DNA, the CDR3 is TGCAGTGCCGCCCGAACAGGGGGAAATTCACCCCTCCACTTT.

The chain employs TRBV20-1 and TRBJ2-7, with TRBD2 matching 7 bases. This CDR3 is built from 17 residues. With 3 bases clipped from V and 3 bases from J, the junction kept 17 bases outside the gene matches. Germline-derived CDR1 and CDR2 are DFQATT and SNEGSKA (reference sequence). CDR3 loop: CSARGITSAGVLYEQYV. In DNA form, the CDR3 reads TGCAGTGCTAGGGGGATCACTAGCGCTGGGGTGCTCTACGAGCAGTACGTC.

The chain employs TRBV21-1 and TRBJ2-1; the listed D gene, TRBD2, was not tested against the DNA. TRBV21-1 is a known pseudogene. The CDR3 has 17 residues. In nucleotides, the CDR3 is TGTGCCATTGGGACTAGCGGGAGCCGCGTAGGCTACAATGAGCAGTTCTTC. Translated: CAIGTSGSRVGYNEQFF.

This clonotype showed up just a few times. The rearrangement links TRBV12-3 or TRBV12-4 to TRBJ2-5; TRBD2 agrees at 7 bases. Trimming cost V 5 bases and J 7 bases; bases outside gene matches: 10. This CDR3 is built from 14 residues. Here the CDR3 reads CASSTTGTGGTQYF. In nucleotides, the CDR3 is TGTGCCAGCAGTACGACCGGGACGGGGGGGACCCAGTACTTC.

With regard to this clonotype: At one of its ends the junction is not consistent with the germline gene, which may arise from a read error. The chain links TRBV3-1 to TRBJ1-2; TRBD1 agrees at 7 bases. Germline CDR1 and CDR2: LGHDT and YNNKEL (reference sequence). The CDR3 is 13 residues long. CDR3 sequence reads: CVSRTGTVPGYTF. As DNA, the CDR3 is TGTGTCAGCAGAACCGGGACAGTCCCTGGCTACACCTTC. The full variable domain, its missing parts supplied by reference TRBV3-1 and TRBJ1-2, is DTAVSQTPKYLVTQMGNDKSIKCEQNLGHDTMYWYKQDSKKFLKIMFSYNNKELIINETVPNRFSPKSPDKAHLNLHINSLELGDSAVYFCVSRTGTVPGYTFGSGTRLTVV.

This clonotype showed up just a few times. CDR3 sequence reads: CSASTGGSQETQYF. CDR3 sequence (DNA): TGCAGTGCTTCAACAGGGGGTTCCCAAGAGACCCAGTACTTC. The V and J genes are TRBV20-1 and TRBJ2-5; TRBD1 agrees at 8 bases. The J segment lost 1 base and the V segment lost 5 bases, leaving 6 bases of the junction unmatched. Germline V gene data show CDR1 as DFQATT and CDR2 as SNEGSKA (reference sequence). The CDR3 sequence is 14 residues long.

This clonotype is medium-sized by share. The chain is built from TRBV7-2 and TRBJ1-1; D is uncertain. The CDR3 is 14 amino acids. Germline V lookup: CDR1 SGHTA, CDR2 FQGNSA. V dropped 2 bases and J dropped 4 bases, with 11 bases sitting between them. CDR3 residues: CASSLTERGTEAFF. In nucleotides, the CDR3 is TGTGCCAGCAGCTTAACGGAGCGAGGCACTGAAGCTTTCTTT.

V and J are TRBV5-8 and TRBJ2-7; D not certain. Germline-derived CDR1 and CDR2 are SGHTS and YDEGEE. V lost 5 bases and J 4 bases, leaving 16 bases between the germline ends. The CDR3 loop spans 14 amino acids. This CDR3 is CASSKTRNQYEQYF. The DNA for the CDR3 is TGTGCCAGCAGTAAGACGCGAAATCAATACGAGCAGTACTTC.

Only a few counts were recorded for this clonotype. J is TRBJ2-7 and V is TRBV3-1; D possibly corresponds to TRBD2 (5 bases). The DNA end is a closer match to TRBJ2-5, so the J assignment may be wrong. This CDR3 comprises 16 residues. Germline-derived CDR1 and CDR2 are LGHDT and YNNKEL (reference sequence). The CDR3 sequence: CASSQDRAGNQETQYF. In DNA, the CDR3 is TGTGCCAGCAGCCAAGATAGGGCGGGTAACCAAGAGACCCAGTACTTC.

V usage is TRBV20-1 and J usage is TRBJ1-1; tentative D call: TRBD1 (5 bases). CDR3 length: 15 amino acids. From germline, CDR1 is DFQATT and CDR2 SNEGSKA (reference sequence). Trimming took 3 bases from V and 4 from J, leaving 18 bases between them. CDR3 bases: TGCAGTGCTAGTATCGGTCGGGGGGTCGGCACTGAAGCTTTCTTT. Encoded protein: CSASIGRGVGTEAFF.

In this sample, this clonotype turned up many times. The chain joins TRBV3-1 to TRBJ2-1; 7 bases line up with TRBD2. The V gene end was trimmed by 1 base and the J gene end by 8 bases; junction bases not matched to a gene: 2. The CDR3 has 13 amino acids. Germline lookup yields CDR1 LGHDT and CDR2 YNNKEL (reference sequence). The CDR3, as DNA: TGTGCCAGCAGCCAAGGTGGGGGGGATGAGCAGTTCTTC. This encodes CASSQGGGDEQFF.

This clonotype was detected only a few times. This rearrangement joins TRBV29-1 to TRBJ1-2; TRBD1 agrees at 8 bases. Germline loops: CDR1 SQVTM, CDR2 ANQGSEA. The CDR3 totals 13 residues. J gave up 5 bases and V 7 bases, and 9 bases lay outside the gene matches. CDR3 nucleotides: TGCAGCGCTGGACAGGGAGGGAGGTATGGCTACACCTTC. This gives the protein CSAGQGGRYGYTF.

J is TRBJ2-2 and V is TRBV20-1; 9 nucleotides match TRBD1. This CDR3 has 16 amino acids. Germline CDR1 DFQATT, CDR2 SNEGSKA (reference sequence). The V gene end was trimmed by 3 bases and the J gene end by 4 bases; junction bases not matched to a gene: 9. CDR3: CSARSHGTGLTGELFF. CDR3 sequence (DNA): TGCAGTGCTAGGTCCCACGGGACAGGGCTCACCGGGGAGCTGTTTTTT.